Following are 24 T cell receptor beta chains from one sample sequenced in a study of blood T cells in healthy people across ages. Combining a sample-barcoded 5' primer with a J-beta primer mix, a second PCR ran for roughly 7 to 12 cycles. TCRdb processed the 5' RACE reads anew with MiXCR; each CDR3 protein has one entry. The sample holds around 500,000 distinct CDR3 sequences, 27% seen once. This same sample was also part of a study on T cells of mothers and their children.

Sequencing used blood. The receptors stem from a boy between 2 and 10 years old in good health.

The CDR3 bases are TGTGCCAGTAGTATATTAAGCGGGAGGGGCTACAATGAGCAGTTCTTC. Translation gives CASSILSGRGYNEQFF. This rearrangement joins TRBV19 to TRBJ2-1; 10 bases are shared with TRBD2. CDR1 and CDR2 from the germline V gene are LNHDA and SQIVND (reference sequence). V gave up 2 bases and J gave up 3 bases; unmatched junction bases: 4. The CDR3 has 16 amino acids.

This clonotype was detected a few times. As DNA, the CDR3 is TGTGCCAGTAGTACCGCAGCCTTTTTTGCCAAAAACATTCAGTACTTC. It encodes CASSTAAFFAKNIQYF. This chain connects TRBV19 to TRBJ2-4; D not resolved. The length of the CDR3 is 16 residues. The V gene lost 4 bases and the J gene lost 1 base, with 14 bases spanning the gap. Looked up from germline, CDR1 is LNHDA and CDR2 is SQIVND (reference sequence).

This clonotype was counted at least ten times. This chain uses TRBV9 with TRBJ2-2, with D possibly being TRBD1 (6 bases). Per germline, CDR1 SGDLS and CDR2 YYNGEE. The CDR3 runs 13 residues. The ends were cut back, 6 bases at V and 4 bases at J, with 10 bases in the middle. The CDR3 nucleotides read TGTGCCAGCAACAGAGGGGGCACCGGGGAGCTGTTTTTT. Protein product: CASNRGGTGELFF.

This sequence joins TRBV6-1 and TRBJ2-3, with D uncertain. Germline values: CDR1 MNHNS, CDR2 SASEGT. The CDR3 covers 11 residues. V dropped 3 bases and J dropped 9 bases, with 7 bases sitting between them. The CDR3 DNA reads TGTGCCAGCAGTGACCCGAACACGCAGTATTTT. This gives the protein CASSDPNTQYF.

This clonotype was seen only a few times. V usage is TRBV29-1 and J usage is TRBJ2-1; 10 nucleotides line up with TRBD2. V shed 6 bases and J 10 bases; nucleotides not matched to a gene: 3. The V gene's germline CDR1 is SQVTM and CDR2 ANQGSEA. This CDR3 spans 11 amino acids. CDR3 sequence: CSVGSGREQFF. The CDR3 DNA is TGCAGCGTGGGTAGCGGGAGGGAGCAGTTCTTC.

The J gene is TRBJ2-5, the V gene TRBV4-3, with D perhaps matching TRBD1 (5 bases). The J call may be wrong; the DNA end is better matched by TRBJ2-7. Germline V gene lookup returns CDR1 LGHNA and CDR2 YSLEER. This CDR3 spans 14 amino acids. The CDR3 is CASSQDSTAYEQYF. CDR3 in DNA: TGCGCCAGCAGCCAAGATTCGACAGCGTACGAGCAGTACTTC.

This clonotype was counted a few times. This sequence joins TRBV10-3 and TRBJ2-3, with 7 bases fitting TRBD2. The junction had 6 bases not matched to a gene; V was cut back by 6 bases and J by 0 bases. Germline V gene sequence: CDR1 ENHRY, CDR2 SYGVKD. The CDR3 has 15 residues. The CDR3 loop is CAISRSGTSTDTQYF. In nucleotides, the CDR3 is TGTGCCATCAGCCGAAGCGGGACTAGCACAGATACGCAGTATTTT.

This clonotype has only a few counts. CDR3 in amino acids: CASSPRPGGTVFGNTIYF. CDR3 DNA: TGTGCCAGCAGCCCACGTCCTGGGGGCACCGTTTTCGGAAACACCATATATTTT. The chain couples TRBV7-2 to TRBJ1-3; D perhaps matches TRBD1 (6 bases). The CDR3 has 18 amino acids. CDR1 and CDR2 (germline): SGHTA, FQGNSA. The V end lost 5 bases, the J end lost 4 bases, and 24 bases lay between the germline ends.

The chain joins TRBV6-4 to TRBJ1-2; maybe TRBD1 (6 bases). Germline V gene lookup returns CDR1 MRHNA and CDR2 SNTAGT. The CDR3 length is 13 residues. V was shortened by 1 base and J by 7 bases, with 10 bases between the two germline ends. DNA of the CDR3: TGTGCCAGCAGTGACTTGGGGGGCCTTGGCTACACCTTC. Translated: CASSDLGGLGYTF.

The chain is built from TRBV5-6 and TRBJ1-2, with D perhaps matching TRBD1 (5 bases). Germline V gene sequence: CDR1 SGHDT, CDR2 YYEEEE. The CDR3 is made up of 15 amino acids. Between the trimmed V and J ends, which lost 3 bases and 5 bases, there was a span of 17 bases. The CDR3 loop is CASSSLRGRAYGYTF. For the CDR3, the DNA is TGTGCCAGCAGCTCCCTAAGGGGCAGGGCTTATGGCTACACCTTC.

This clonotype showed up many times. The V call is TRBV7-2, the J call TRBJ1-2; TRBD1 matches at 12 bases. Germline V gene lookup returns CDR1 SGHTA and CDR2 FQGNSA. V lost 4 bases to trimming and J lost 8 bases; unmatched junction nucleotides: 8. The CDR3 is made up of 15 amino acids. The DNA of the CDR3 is TGTGCCAGCAGCTCGGGACAGGGGGCGAGTTGGGGCTACACCTTC. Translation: CASSSGQGASWGYTF.

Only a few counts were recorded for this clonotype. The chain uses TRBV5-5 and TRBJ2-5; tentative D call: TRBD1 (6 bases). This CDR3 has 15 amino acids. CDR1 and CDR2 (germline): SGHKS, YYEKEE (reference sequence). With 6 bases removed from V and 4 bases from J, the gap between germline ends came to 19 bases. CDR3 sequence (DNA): TGTGCCAGCACCCCTGGCCAGGGGTTGGGAGAGACCCAGTACTTC. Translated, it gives CASTPGQGLGETQYF.

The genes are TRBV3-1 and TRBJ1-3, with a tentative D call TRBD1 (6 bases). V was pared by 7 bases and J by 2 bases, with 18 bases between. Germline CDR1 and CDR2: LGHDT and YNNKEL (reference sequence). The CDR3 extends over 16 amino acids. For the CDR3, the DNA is TGTGCCAGCAACCTAAGGGGGGGCGAGCCTGGAAACACCATATATTTT. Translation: CASNLRGGEPGNTIYF.

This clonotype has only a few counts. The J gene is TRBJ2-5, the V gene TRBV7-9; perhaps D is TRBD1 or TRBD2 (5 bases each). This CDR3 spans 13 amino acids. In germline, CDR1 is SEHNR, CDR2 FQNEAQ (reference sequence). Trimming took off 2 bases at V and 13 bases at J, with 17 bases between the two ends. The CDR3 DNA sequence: TGTGCCAGCAGCTTACCGGACGTGGGGGAACCGTACTTC. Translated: CASSLPDVGEPYF.

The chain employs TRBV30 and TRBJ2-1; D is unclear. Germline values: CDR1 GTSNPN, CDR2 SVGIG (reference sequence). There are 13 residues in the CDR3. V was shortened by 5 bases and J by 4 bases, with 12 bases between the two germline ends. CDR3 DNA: TGTGCCTGGTCTCCAACAGAATACAATGAGCAGTTCTTC. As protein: CAWSPTEYNEQFF.

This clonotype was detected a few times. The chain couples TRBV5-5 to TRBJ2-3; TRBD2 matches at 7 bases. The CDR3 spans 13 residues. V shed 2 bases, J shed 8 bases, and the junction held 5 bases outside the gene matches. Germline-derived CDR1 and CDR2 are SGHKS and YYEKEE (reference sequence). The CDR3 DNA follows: TGTGCCAGCAGCTTCCCGGGGGAGGGTACGCAGTATTTT. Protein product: CASSFPGEGTQYF.

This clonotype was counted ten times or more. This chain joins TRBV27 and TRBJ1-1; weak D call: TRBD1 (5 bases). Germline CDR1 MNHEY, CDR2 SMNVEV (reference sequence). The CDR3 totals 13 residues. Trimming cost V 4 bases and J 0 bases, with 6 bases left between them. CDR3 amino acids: CASSWGMNTEAFF. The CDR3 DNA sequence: TGTGCCAGCAGTTGGGGGATGAACACTGAAGCTTTCTTT.

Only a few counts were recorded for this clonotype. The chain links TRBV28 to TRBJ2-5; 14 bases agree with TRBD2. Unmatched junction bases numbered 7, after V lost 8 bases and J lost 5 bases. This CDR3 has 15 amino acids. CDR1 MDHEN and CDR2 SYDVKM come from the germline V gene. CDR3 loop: CASSHGTSGSETQYF. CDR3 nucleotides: TGTGCCAGCTCCCATGGGACTAGCGGGAGTGAGACCCAGTACTTC. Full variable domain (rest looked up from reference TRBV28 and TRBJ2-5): DVKVTQSSRYLVKRTGEKVFLECVQDMDHENMFWYRQDPGLGLRLIYFSYDVKMKEKGDIPEGYSVSREKKERFSLILESASTNQTSMYLCASSHGTSGSETQYFGPGTRLLVL.

Written as DNA, the CDR3 is TGTGTCAGCTCCCGGGACAGGGCCGGCGAGCAGTACTTC. Translated: CVSSRDRAGEQYF. The chain is built from TRBV21-1 and TRBJ2-7; the table's D call, TRBD1, has no DNA check behind it. TRBV21-1 is an annotated pseudogene. This CDR3 has 13 residues.

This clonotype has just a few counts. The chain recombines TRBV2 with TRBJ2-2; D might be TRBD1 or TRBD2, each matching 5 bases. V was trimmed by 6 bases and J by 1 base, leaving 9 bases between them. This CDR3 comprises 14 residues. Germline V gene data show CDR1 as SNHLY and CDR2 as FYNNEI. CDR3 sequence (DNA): TGTGCCAGCAGGGGACGGGAGAACACCGGGGAGCTGTTTTTT. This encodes CASRGRENTGELFF.

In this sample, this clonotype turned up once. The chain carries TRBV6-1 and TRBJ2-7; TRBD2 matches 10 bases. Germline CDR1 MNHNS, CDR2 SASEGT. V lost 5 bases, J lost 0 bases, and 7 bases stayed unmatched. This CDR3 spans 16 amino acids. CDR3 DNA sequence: TGTGCCAGCAGTCAAAGACTAGCGGGCGCCTCCTACGAGCAGTACTTC. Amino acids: CASSQRLAGASYEQYF.

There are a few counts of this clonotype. The CDR3 loop reads CSISGTGYEQYF. CDR3 nucleotides: TGCAGCATATCCGGGACTGGCTACGAGCAGTACTTC. The V and J genes are TRBV29-1 and TRBJ2-7; a possible D gene is TRBD2 (6 bases). The CDR3 extends over 12 amino acids. CDR1 SQVTM and CDR2 ANQGSEA come from the germline V gene. The V end lost 8 bases, the J end lost 3 bases, and 14 bases lay between the germline ends.

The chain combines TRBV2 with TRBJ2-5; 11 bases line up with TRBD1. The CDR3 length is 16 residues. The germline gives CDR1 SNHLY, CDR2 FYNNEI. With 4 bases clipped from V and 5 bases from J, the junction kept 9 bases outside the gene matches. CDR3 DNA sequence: TGTGCCAGCAGTGCGCCGGGACAGGGGGTCCAGGAGACCCAGTACTTC. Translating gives CASSAPGQGVQETQYF.

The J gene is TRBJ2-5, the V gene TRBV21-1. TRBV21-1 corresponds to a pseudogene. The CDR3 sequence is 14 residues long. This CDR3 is CASSQEVFGETQYF. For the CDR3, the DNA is TGTGCCAGCAGCCAAGAGGTGTTTGGAGAGACCCAGTACTTC.